One T cell receptor (beta chain) is described in this entry. The entry originates in a study of T-cell memory formation after mild COVID-19. The CDR3 runs 15 residues. CDR1 MNHEY and CDR2 SMNVEV come from the germline V gene (reference sequence). The junction had 9 bases not matched to a gene; V was cut back by 6 bases and J by 2 bases. Employing constant-segment primers, 5'RACE generated TCR alpha and TCR beta cDNA libraries bearing sample barcodes and UMIs. TCRdb passed the 5' RACE reads through MiXCR, listing each CDR3 protein once. This table has approximately 300,000 distinct CDR3 sequences, 15% to 20% appearing once.

The genes are TRBV27 and TRBJ1-1; TRBD1 matches at 7 bases. This TCR derives from a man between 18 and 35 years old who had mild COVID-19 (a few samples of this study predate the infection). Cell type and time point are not known. The sample taken for sequencing was PBMCs or a T cell subset sorted from them (not recorded which). DNA of the CDR3: TGTGCCAGCAGCCGAACCGGGACAGTCAACACTGAAGCTTTCTTT. Its translation: CASSRTGTVNTEAFF.